The 24 T cell receptor beta chains below all came from one sample that was sequenced in a study of graft-versus-host responses after intestinal transplantation. The antigens these receptors bind are not known. Generated by immunoSEQ multiplex PCR, the TCRdb table keeps only in-frame clones and is missing some. Among about 90,000 clones listed, 92% were seen once. The input for sequencing was unstimulated CD4+ T cells sorted from spleen or lymph node cells, taken before intestinal transplant. The receptor set was obtained from a human donor who received an intestinal transplant.

The chain employs TRBV5-1 and TRBJ2-7, with 8 bases aligning to TRBD2. With V trimmed by 4 bases and J by 0 bases, 3 bases remained unmatched. The CDR3 covers 14 residues. Germline-derived CDR1 and CDR2 are SGHRS and YFSETQ. The chain's CDR3 is CASSASGSSYEQYF. The CDR3 DNA is TGCGCCAGCAGCGCAAGCGGGAGCTCCTACGAGCAGTACTTC.

The chain has TRBV5-6 and TRBJ2-5; D unresolved. The CDR3 extends over 13 amino acids. The germline V gene has CDR1 SGHDT and CDR2 YYEEEE. With 6 bases removed from V and 1 base from J, the gap between germline ends came to 10 bases. CDR3 nucleotide sequence: TGTGCCAGCAATCCCAACCCCCAAGAGACCCAGTACTTC. Amino acids: CASNPNPQETQYF.

The chain links TRBV7-9 to TRBJ2-5; unclear D gene. The germline V and J ends were trimmed by 1 base and 5 bases, with 11 bases remaining between them. CDR1 and CDR2 (germline): SEHNR, FQNEAQ (reference sequence). CDR3 length: 14 amino acids. The CDR3 nucleotides are TGTGCCAGCAGCTTAGTTCCGGGCAAGGAGACCCAGTACTTC. Its protein is CASSLVPGKETQYF.

The chain employs TRBV19 and TRBJ2-7, with 8 bases lining up with TRBD2. Germline lookup yields CDR1 LNHDA and CDR2 SQIVND (reference sequence). V was clipped by 4 bases and J by 0 bases; unmatched bases: 8. The CDR3 has 16 amino acids. CDR3 in DNA: TGTGCCAGTAGTACTACAGGGACTAGTTTCTCCTACGAGCAGTACTTC. Its translation is CASSTTGTSFSYEQYF.

This chain connects TRBV6-1 to TRBJ2-7, with 10 positions matching TRBD1. The junction had 8 bases not matched to a gene; V was cut back by 6 bases and J by 3 bases. Germline V gene sequence: CDR1 MNHNS, CDR2 SASEGT. The CDR3 is 15 residues long. CDR3 loop: CASRKDRGQIYEQYF. The CDR3 coding sequence is TGTGCCAGCAGGAAAGACAGGGGGCAAATCTACGAGCAGTACTTC.

This chain connects TRBV9 to TRBJ2-1; either TRBD1 or TRBD2 may supply D (5 bases each). CDR3 length: 18 amino acids. CDR1 and CDR2 (germline): SGDLS, YYNGEE. V lost 1 base and J 0 bases, leaving 17 bases between the germline ends. In DNA form, the CDR3 reads TGTGCCAGCAGCGTAATGATTGGGGGAATCGTCTCCTACAATGAGCAGTTCTTC. Residues: CASSVMIGGIVSYNEQFF.

The V and J genes are TRBV5-6 and TRBJ2-7; 10 bases align to TRBD2. The junction had 5 bases not matched to a gene; V was cut back by 4 bases and J by 1 base. CDR1 SGHDT and CDR2 YYEEEE come from the germline V gene. The CDR3 is made up of 15 amino acids. The CDR3 reads CASSPGLATSYEQYF. Here the CDR3 DNA reads TGTGCCAGCAGCCCGGGACTAGCGACATCCTACGAGCAGTACTTC.

This clone occurred a few times. CDR3 coding DNA: TGTGCCATCAGTGAGTCTGGGAGAGATACGCAGTATTTT. Amino acids: CAISESGRDTQYF. The V and J genes are TRBV10-3 and TRBJ2-3, with D perhaps TRBD2 (5 bases). The germline CDR1 and CDR2 sequences are ENHRY and SYGVKD. Trimming stripped 0 bases from V and 5 bases from J, with 6 bases between. This CDR3 contains 13 residues.

The gene calls are TRBV28 and TRBJ2-7, with D perhaps matching TRBD2 (7 bases). Trimming pared 11 bases from V and 0 bases from J, leaving 23 bases between. Germline V gives CDR1 MDHEN, CDR2 SYDVKM. The CDR3 spans 16 residues. CDR3 amino acids: CASKRGGGGSSYEQYF. The CDR3 DNA reads as TGTGCCTCCAAGAGGGGGGGCGGCGGGAGCTCCTACGAGCAGTACTTC.

The chain links TRBV7-2 to TRBJ1-1, with D hard to call. CDR1 and CDR2 (germline): SGHTA, FQGNSA. The CDR3 sequence is 15 residues long. V lost 1 base and J lost 0, with 9 bases in between. The CDR3 DNA reads as TGTGCCAGCAGCTTAGGAACGGGTATGAACACTGAAGCTTTCTTT. Translating it yields CASSLGTGMNTEAFF. The whole variable domain, remainder taken from reference TRBV7-2 and TRBJ1-1, is GAGVSQSPSNKVTEKGKDVELRCDPISGHTALYWYRQSLGQGLEFLIYFQGNSAPDKSGLPSDRFSAERTGGSVSTLTIQRTQQEDSAVYLCASSLGTGMNTEAFFGQGTRLTVV.

This sequence joins TRBV11-3 and TRBJ2-1, with D tentatively TRBD2 (6 bases). The CDR3 sequence is 16 residues long. With 1 base removed from V and 0 bases from J, the gap between germline ends came to 10 bases. CDR1 is SGHNT and CDR2 is YENEEA in the germline V gene. The CDR3 DNA reads TGTGCCAGCAGCTTAGCGGACGGGAGCTCCTACAATGAGCAGTTCTTC. This translates into CASSLADGSSYNEQFF.

The chain uses TRBV2 and TRBJ2-7, with TRBD2 matching over 11 bases. Per germline, CDR1 SNHLY and CDR2 FYNNEI. The CDR3 runs 13 residues. V lost 8 bases to trimming and J lost 2 bases; unmatched junction nucleotides: 2. The CDR3 loop is CASGLAGPYEQYF. CDR3 coding DNA: TGTGCCAGCGGACTAGCGGGCCCCTACGAGCAGTACTTC. The full variable domain, completed using reference TRBV2 and TRBJ2-7, is EPEVTQTPSHQVTQMGQEVILRCVPISNHLYFYWYRQILGQKVEFLVSFYNNEISEKSEIFDDQFSVERPDGSNFTLKIRSTKLEDSAMYFCASGLAGPYEQYFGPGTRLTVT.

This clone occurred once. J is TRBJ2-1 and V is TRBV19, with D unclear. CDR1 and CDR2 from the germline V gene are LNHDA and SQIVND (reference sequence). Trimming cost V 4 bases and J 0 bases, with 22 bases left between them. This CDR3 has 19 amino acids. The CDR3 DNA sequence: TGTGCCAGTAGTAAAGGGTGGCGTTCGGGTCAAAGCTCCTACAATGAGCAGTTCTTC. Protein: CASSKGWRSGQSSYNEQFF.

The J gene is TRBJ1-2, the V gene TRBV28, with a weak D call TRBD1 (5 bases). V was pared by 4 bases and J by 1 base, with 7 bases between. The CDR3 covers 13 residues. Germline-derived CDR1 and CDR2 are MDHEN and SYDVKM. DNA for the CDR3: TGTGCCAGCAGTTGGGGGAGTAACTATGGCTACACCTTC. This sequence encodes CASSWGSNYGYTF.

CDR3 sequence: CASSLSPLIYEQYF. In DNA form, the CDR3 reads TGTGCCAGCAGTTTATCACCGCTGATATACGAGCAGTACTTC. The genes are TRBV28 and TRBJ2-7, with unresolved D. Trimming stripped 1 base from V and 4 bases from J, with 11 bases between. The CDR3 length is 14 residues. The germline V gene has CDR1 MDHEN and CDR2 SYDVKM.

This chain connects TRBV15 to TRBJ2-3, with D maybe TRBD2 (8 bases). Trimming took off 0 bases at V and 4 bases at J, with 20 bases between the two ends. The length of the CDR3 is 18 residues. Germline-derived CDR1 and CDR2 are LNHNV and YYDKDF (reference sequence). The DNA for the CDR3 is TGTGCCACCAGCAGAGATCGACCATACGGGAGGGGGCCAGATACGCAGTATTTT. The encoded protein is CATSRDRPYGRGPDTQYF.

The CDR3 coding sequence is TGTGCCAGCAGCCCGGACAGGGGCTCTGGAAACACCATATATTTT. Protein product: CASSPDRGSGNTIYF. V gene TRBV6-1 combines with J gene TRBJ1-3; 9 positions match TRBD1. The CDR3 length is 15 residues. Germline lookup yields CDR1 MNHNS and CDR2 SASEGT. The ends lost 6 bases at V and 0 bases at J; junction bases unmatched: 3.

This clone has more than one count but fewer than ten. The chain joins TRBV11-2 to TRBJ1-3; D is uncertain. The CDR3 has 12 residues. Trimming stripped 1 base from V and 9 bases from J, with 7 bases between. Per germline, CDR1 SGHAT and CDR2 FQNNGV. This chain's CDR3 is CASSLVESTIYF. Written as DNA, the CDR3 is TGTGCCAGCAGCTTAGTAGAGAGCACCATATATTTT.

This clone was detected only once. The chain recombines TRBV18 with TRBJ2-5; 10 bases fit TRBD2. V was pared by 1 base and J by 3 bases, with 2 bases of the junction left unmatched. CDR3 length: 15 residues. CDR1 KGHSH and CDR2 LQKENI come from the germline V gene. CDR3 nucleotide sequence: TGTGCCAGCTCACCACTGGGACTAGCGAAAGAGACCCAGTACTTC. It specifies CASSPLGLAKETQYF.

The chain recombines TRBV10-2 with TRBJ2-7; D is unresolved. Trimming removed 2 bases from V and 0 bases from J, with 5 bases in between. The CDR3 covers 13 residues. Germline assignment: CDR1 WSHSY and CDR2 SAAADI. Here the CDR3 reads CASSEDVSYEQYF. The CDR3 DNA reads as TGCGCCAGCAGTGAGGACGTCTCCTACGAGCAGTACTTC.

The J gene is TRBJ2-1, the V gene TRBV28, with 8 bases that match TRBD2. The CDR3 runs to 16 residues. The germline gives CDR1 MDHEN, CDR2 SYDVKM. The junction had 9 bases not matched to a gene; V was cut back by 5 bases and J by 3 bases. The CDR3 region has the DNA TGTGCCAGCAGTGAGCTCGGGAGGGGGGTCTACAATGAGCAGTTCTTC. Encoded protein: CASSELGRGVYNEQFF.

The chain joins TRBV10-2 to TRBJ2-2; D unresolved. Germline values: CDR1 WSHSY, CDR2 SAAADI. The ends were cut back, 0 bases at V and 4 bases at J, with 3 bases in the middle. The CDR3 runs 13 residues. The CDR3 protein is CASSESTTGELFF. DNA of the CDR3: TGCGCCAGCAGTGAGTCGACCACCGGGGAGCTGTTTTTT.

This chain links TRBV5-1 with TRBJ1-1, with 7 bases fitting TRBD1. The CDR3 covers 15 residues. CDR1 is SGHRS, CDR2 YFSETQ, per germline. V was clipped by 2 bases and J by 5 bases; unmatched bases: 9. As DNA, the CDR3 is TGCGCCAGCAGCTTCCTCACAGGGGATGTAACTGAAGCTTTCTTT. Its translation is CASSFLTGDVTEAFF.

This rearrangement joins TRBV6-5 to TRBJ1-1; no clear D gene. The CDR3 has 13 amino acids. The V gene lost 7 bases and the J gene lost 0 bases, with 9 bases spanning the gap. The V gene's germline CDR1 is MNHEY and CDR2 SVGAGI. The DNA for the CDR3 is TGTGCCAGCACCCCGACATTGAACACTGAAGCTTTCTTT. The encoded protein is CASTPTLNTEAFF.